This T cell receptor beta chain was recorded in a study of blood T cell repertoires in COVID-19. Study details: T cells, B-cell-depleted T cells, or PBMCs provided the cDNA or gDNA that served as material.

As handled by the study authors: Estimation of nucleated cell counts relied on the amplification of reference gene primers. Produced via immunoSEQ multiplex PCR; TCRdb's table is partial and in-frame only. That table gives V, J and clone size, and the DNA gave D and trimming. Among about 180,000 clones listed, 75% to 90% were seen once. CDR1 is LNHDA and CDR2 is SQIVND in the germline V gene (reference sequence). Trimming at V came to 6 bases and at J to 13 bases, leaving 14 bases not matched to a gene. CDR3 length: 15 amino acids. Sequenced sample: peripheral blood. The chain uses TRBV19 and TRBJ2-1; 11 bases line up with TRBD2. This receptor was obtained from a man aged 55-75 years with acute or convalescent COVID-19. For the CDR3, the DNA is TGTGCCAGTAGGGACACGGGACTAGCGGCAACACATCAGTTCTTC. This sequence encodes CASRDTGLAATHQFF. The full variable domain, in which reference TRBV19 and TRBJ2-1 provide the parts outside the CDR3, is DGGITQSPKYLFRKEGQNVTLSCEQNLNHDAMYWYRQDPGQGLRLIYYSQIVNDFQKGDIAEGYSVSREKKESFPLTVTSAQKNPTAFYLCASRDTGLAATHQFFGPGTRLTVL.